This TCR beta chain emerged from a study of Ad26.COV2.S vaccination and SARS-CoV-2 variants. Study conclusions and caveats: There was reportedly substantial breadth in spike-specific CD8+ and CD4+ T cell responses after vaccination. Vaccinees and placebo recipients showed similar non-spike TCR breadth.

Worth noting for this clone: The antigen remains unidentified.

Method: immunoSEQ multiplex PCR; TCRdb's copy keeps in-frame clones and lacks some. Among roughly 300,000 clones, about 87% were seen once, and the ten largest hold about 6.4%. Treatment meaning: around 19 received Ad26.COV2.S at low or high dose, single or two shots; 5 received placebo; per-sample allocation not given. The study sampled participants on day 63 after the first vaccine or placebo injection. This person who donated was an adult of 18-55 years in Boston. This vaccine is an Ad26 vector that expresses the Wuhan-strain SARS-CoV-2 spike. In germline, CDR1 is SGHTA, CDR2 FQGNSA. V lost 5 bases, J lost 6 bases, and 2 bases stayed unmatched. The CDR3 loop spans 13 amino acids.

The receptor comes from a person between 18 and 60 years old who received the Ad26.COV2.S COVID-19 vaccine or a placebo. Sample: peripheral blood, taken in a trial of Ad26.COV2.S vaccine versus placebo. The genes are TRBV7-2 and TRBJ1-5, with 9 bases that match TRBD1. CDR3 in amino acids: CASSRQGVQPQHF. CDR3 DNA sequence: TGTGCCAGCAGCCGACAGGGGGTTCAGCCCCAGCATTTT.